These 5 T cell receptor beta chains were sequenced from one sample in a study of blood T cells in healthy people across ages. With a J-beta primer mix and a sample-barcoded 5' primer, a second PCR ran about 7 to 12 cycles. Each CDR3 protein is one row after TCRdb ran MiXCR on the 5' RACE reads. The table lists some 1.4 million distinct CDR3 sequences, approximately 42% of them singletons. The sample was blood. The receptors originated from a woman younger than 35 in good health.

The chain combines TRBV9 with TRBJ1-3; D perhaps matches TRBD1 (6 bases). V was cut by 6 bases and J by 2 bases, with 9 bases left in between. The V gene's germline CDR1 is SGDLS and CDR2 YYNGEE. The CDR3 length is 13 residues. For the CDR3, the DNA is TGTGCCAGCACCCAGGGGACTGGAAACACCATATATTTT. It encodes CASTQGTGNTIYF. The full variable domain, with the rest looked up from reference TRBV9 and TRBJ1-3, is DSGVTQTPKHLITATGQRVTLRCSPRSGDLSVYWYQQSLDQGLQFLIQYYNGEERAKGNILERFSAQQFPDLHSELNLSSLELGDSALYFCASTQGTGNTIYFGEGSWLTVV.

The chain joins TRBV7-8 to TRBJ2-1; tentative D call: TRBD2 (5 bases). Germline V lookup: CDR1 SGHVS, CDR2 FQNEAQ. The V end lost 5 bases, the J end lost 7 bases, and 18 bases lay between the germline ends. This CDR3 has 15 amino acids. CDR3 DNA: TGTGCCAGCAGCCCTCGGAGGTGGAGTAGTAATGAGCAGTTCTTC. This encodes CASSPRRWSSNEQFF.

The chain combines TRBV14 with TRBJ2-3, with 11 bases fitting TRBD2. The CDR3 spans 17 residues. Trimming at V came to 4 bases and at J to 0 bases, leaving 6 bases not matched to a gene. The V gene's germline CDR1 is SGHDN and CDR2 FVKESK. The CDR3 coding sequence is TGTGCCAGCAGCCCTCTGGGACTAGCGGATAGCACAGATACGCAGTATTTT. It encodes CASSPLGLADSTDTQYF.

This clonotype was detected once. The J gene is TRBJ2-5, the V gene TRBV5-1; 9 positions match TRBD1. After removal of 3 bases from V and 3 bases from J, the junction contained 9 bases not matched to a gene. Germline CDR1 is SGHRS and CDR2 is YFSETQ. The CDR3 sequence is 16 residues long. The CDR3 loop reads CASSSTSDRGKETQYF. The CDR3 DNA reads as TGCGCCAGCAGCTCCACCTCCGACAGGGGGAAAGAGACCCAGTACTTC.

The J gene is TRBJ2-7, the V gene TRBV6-1; D possibly uses TRBD1 or TRBD2 (5 bases each). This CDR3 region has 15 residues. CDR1 and CDR2 (germline): MNHNS, SASEGT. Trimming took off 4 bases at V and 1 base at J, with 14 bases between the two ends. For the CDR3, the DNA is TGTGCCAGCAGTGGGTACCGGGGCCCATCCTACGAGCAGTACTTC. Translated: CASSGYRGPSYEQYF.